This T cell receptor beta chain was sequenced in a study of OX40 agonist ivuxolimab in advanced cancers. The V end was cut by 3 bases, the J end by 3 bases, with 8 bases between. The CDR3 sequence is 13 residues long. Germline V gene sequence: CDR1 KGHSH, CDR2 LQKENI. The protocol was immunoSEQ multiplex PCR, while the TCRdb copy is restricted to in-frame clones and leaves out a portion. In the table there are tens of thousands of clones, about 86% of which are singletons. Comment on this clone: No antigen is known for it.

Study-level findings and limits: Both blood CD4+ and CD8+ T cells showed clonal growth by week 6 at 0.1 to 3.0 mg/kg.

This clonotype originated in an adult with an advanced solid tumor such as melanoma, head and neck, liver or kidney cancer. The material was CD4+ or CD8+ T cells sorted from blood, obtained in a trial of the OX40 agonist ivuxolimab. The chain has TRBV18 and TRBJ1-1; tentatively, D is TRBD1 (5 bases). CDR3 amino acids: CASSPQGDTEAFF. CDR3 coding DNA: TGTGCCAGCTCACCGCAAGGGGACACTGAAGCTTTCTTT. Looking up the rest from reference TRBV18 and TRBJ1-1 gives the full variable domain: NAGVMQNPRHLVRRRGQEARLRCSPMKGHSHVYWYRQLPEEGLKFMVYLQKENIIDESGMPKERFSAEFPKEGPSILRIQQVVRGDSAAYFCASSPQGDTEAFFGQGTRLTVV.